Its frequency marks the clone carrying this TCR beta chain as medium-sized. What it binds is not known. The data derive from a study of CXCR3-negative and CXCR3-positive naive CD8 T cells. Overall study findings and caveats: Naive subsets were similarly diverse, while memory CD8+ repertoires were much less diverse. Relative to CXCR3-negative naive cells, CXCR3-positive naive cells had more hydrophobic TRB CDR3s.

All TRB cDNA libraries came from 5' RACE performed with UMI labels. Following a re-call of the 5' RACE reads, TCRdb has one entry per CDR3 protein and lacks DNA. The sample includes roughly 3,500 distinct CDR3 sequences. The germline V gene has CDR1 SQVTM and CDR2 ANQGSEA. CDR3 size: 14 residues. Researchers reported sorting every CD8+ T cell subset in triplicate, roughly 290,000 cells per sort. Phenotypically, naive CD8+ T cells corresponded to CD45RO-CCR7+CD27+CD95-. The source is a human donor in good health. Some clones in this sample may be carry-over from other donors' samples. This rearrangement joins TRBV29-1 to TRBJ2-5. Sequencing was performed on naive CXCR3- CD8+ T cells from blood. Subset meaning: CD45RO-CCR7+CD27+CD95- naive CD8+ T cells lacking CXCR3 (TNR3-). This CDR3 is CSVDYSRVQETQYF.